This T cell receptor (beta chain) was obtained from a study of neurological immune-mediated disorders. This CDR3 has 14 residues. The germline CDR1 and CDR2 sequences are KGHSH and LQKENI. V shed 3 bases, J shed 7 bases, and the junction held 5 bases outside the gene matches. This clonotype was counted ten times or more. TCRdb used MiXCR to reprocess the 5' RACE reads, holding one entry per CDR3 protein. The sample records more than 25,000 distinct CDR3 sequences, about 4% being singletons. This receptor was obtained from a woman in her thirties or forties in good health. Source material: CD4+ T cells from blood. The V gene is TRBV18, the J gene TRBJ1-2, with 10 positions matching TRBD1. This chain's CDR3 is CASSPGQGIRGYTF. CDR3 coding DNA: TGTGCCAGCTCACCGGGACAGGGGATTCGTGGCTACACCTTC.